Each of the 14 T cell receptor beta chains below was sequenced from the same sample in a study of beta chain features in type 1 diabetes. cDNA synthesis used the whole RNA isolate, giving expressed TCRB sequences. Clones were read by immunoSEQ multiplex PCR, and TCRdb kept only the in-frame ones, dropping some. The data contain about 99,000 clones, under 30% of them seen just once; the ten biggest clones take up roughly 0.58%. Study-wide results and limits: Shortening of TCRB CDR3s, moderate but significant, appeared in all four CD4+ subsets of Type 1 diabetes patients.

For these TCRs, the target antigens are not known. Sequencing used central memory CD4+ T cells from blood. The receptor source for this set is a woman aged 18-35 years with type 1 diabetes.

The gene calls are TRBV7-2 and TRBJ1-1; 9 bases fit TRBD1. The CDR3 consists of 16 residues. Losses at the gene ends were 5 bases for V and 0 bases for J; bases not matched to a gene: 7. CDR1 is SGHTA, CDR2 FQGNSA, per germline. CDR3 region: CASSQRTGAMNTEAFF. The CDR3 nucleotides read TGTGCCAGCAGCCAACGGACAGGGGCAATGAACACTGAAGCTTTCTTT.

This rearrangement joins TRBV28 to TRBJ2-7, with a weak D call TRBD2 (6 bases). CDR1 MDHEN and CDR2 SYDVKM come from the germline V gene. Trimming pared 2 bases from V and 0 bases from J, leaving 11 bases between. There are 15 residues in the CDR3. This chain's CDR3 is CASSLGDGSSYEQYF. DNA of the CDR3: TGTGCCAGCAGTTTAGGGGACGGGAGCTCCTACGAGCAGTACTTC.

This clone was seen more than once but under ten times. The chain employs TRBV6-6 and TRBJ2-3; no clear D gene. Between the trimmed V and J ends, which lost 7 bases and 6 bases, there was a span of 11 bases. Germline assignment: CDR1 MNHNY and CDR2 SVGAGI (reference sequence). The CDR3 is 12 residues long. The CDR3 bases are TGTGCCAGCACCCCGAGTATGGATACGCAGTATTTT. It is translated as CASTPSMDTQYF.

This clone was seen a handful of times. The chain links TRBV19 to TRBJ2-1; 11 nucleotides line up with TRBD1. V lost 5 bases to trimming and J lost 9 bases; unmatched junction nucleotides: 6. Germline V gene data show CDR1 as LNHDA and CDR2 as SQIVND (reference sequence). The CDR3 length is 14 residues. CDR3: CASSPRTGGIEQFF. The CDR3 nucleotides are TGTGCCAGTAGTCCTAGGACAGGGGGCATTGAGCAGTTCTTC.

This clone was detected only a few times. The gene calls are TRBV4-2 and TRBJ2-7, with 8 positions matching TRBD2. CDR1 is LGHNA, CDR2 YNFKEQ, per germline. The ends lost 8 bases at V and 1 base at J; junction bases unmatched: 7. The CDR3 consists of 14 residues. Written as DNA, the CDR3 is TGTGCCAGCTCCTCCCGGGGGGGATCCTACGAGCAGTACTTC. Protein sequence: CASSSRGGSYEQYF.

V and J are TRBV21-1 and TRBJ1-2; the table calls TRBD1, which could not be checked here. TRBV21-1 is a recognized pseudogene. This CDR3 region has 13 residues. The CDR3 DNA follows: TGTGCCAGCAGCAAAACCTACAGGGGTGGCTACACCTTC. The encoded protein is CASSKTYRGGYTF.

The CDR3 sequence is CASSLDRLDEQYF. DNA of the CDR3: TGTGCCAGCAGCTTAGACAGGTTGGACGAGCAGTACTTC. The chain joins TRBV7-7 to TRBJ2-7, with D perhaps matching TRBD1 (5 bases). CDR3 size: 13 residues. Trimming pared 1 base from V and 5 bases from J, leaving 9 bases between. Germline CDR1 reads SSHAT; CDR2 reads FNYEAQ (reference sequence).

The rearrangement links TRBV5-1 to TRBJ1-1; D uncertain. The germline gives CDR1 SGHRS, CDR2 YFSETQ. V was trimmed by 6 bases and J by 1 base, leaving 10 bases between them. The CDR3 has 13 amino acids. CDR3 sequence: CASTPSRNTEAFF. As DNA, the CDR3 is TGCGCCAGCACCCCAAGCCGGAACACTGAAGCTTTCTTT.

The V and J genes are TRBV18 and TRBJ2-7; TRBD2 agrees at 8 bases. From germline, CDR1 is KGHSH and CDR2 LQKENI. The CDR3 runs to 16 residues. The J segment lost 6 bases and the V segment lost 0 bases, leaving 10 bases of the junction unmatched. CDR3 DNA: TGTGCCAGCTCACCACCGGCGGCGGGAGGATCAGGCGAGCAGTACTTC. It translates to CASSPPAAGGSGEQYF.

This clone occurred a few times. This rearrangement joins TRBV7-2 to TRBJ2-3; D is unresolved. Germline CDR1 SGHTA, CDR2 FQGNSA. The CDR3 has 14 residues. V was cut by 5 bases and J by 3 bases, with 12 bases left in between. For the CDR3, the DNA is TGTGCCAGCAGCCCCATGAAGGAGACAGATACGCAGTATTTT. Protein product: CASSPMKETDTQYF.

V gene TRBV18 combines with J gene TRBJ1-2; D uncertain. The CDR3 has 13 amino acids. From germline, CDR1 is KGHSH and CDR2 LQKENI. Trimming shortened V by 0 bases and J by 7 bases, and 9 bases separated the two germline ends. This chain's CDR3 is CASSPPGIIGYTF. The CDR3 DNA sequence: TGTGCCAGCTCACCACCCGGGATAATTGGCTACACCTTC.

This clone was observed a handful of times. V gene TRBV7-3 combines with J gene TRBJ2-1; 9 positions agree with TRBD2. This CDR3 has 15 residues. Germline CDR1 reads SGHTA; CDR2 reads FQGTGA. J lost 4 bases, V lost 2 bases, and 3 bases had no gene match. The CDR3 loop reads CASSLAGGLYNEQFF. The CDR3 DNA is TGTGCCAGCAGCTTAGCGGGAGGGCTGTACAATGAGCAGTTCTTC.

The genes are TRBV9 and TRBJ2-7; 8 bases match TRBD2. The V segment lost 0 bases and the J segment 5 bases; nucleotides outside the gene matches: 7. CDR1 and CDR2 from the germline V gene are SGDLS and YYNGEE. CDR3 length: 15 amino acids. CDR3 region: CASSVASGSPHEQYF. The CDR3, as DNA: TGTGCCAGCAGCGTAGCGAGCGGGAGTCCCCACGAGCAGTACTTC.

The CDR3 region is CASSQRSTQYF. The CDR3 region has the DNA TGTGCCAGTAGTCAGCGGAGTACGCAGTATTTT. This sequence joins TRBV19 and TRBJ2-3; D might be TRBD2 (5 bases). The ends were cut back, 5 bases at V and 8 bases at J, with 8 bases in the middle. CDR3 length equals 11 residues. Germline V CDR1 and CDR2: LNHDA, SQIVND (reference sequence).